This T cell receptor beta chain derives from a study of blood T cell repertoires in COVID-19. Study in general: The United States, Italy and Spain were the sources of the acute and convalescent COVID-19 samples. PBMCs, B-cell-depleted T cells, or T cells provided the cDNA or gDNA that made up the material.

Per the authors' pipeline: Estimated nucleated cell counts came from reference gene primer amplification. The repertoire was sequenced with immunoSEQ multiplex PCR; TCRdb's copy has only in-frame clones and lacks some. V and J calls and clone size are copied from that table; D and trimming were computed from the DNA. The data show over 200,000 clones, approximately 82% seen once. This clone was picked up one time. V was cut by 0 bases and J by 7 bases, with 15 bases left in between. Germline values: CDR1 LNHNV, CDR2 YYDKDF (reference sequence). The CDR3 extends over 15 amino acids. The source of this sequence is a man at least 80 years old with acute or convalescent COVID-19. This chain links TRBV15 with TRBJ1-1; maybe TRBD1 (5 bases). The sequencing sample was made of peripheral blood. Here the CDR3 reads CATSRDSRGEGEAFF. The CDR3 nucleotides are TGTGCCACCAGCAGAGATTCCCGAGGGGAGGGTGAAGCTTTCTTT.